The clone carrying this TCR beta chain was observed at least ten times. Its antigen is as yet unknown. This record belongs to a study of T cells in Graves' hyperthyroidism and ophthalmopathy. As for the study in general: Peripheral blood was taken when the disease was first diagnosed, before any treatment began. The study's findings and limits: Most clonotypes expanded in the thyroid (above 0.001) were also present in blood.

It was RNA transcripts that yielded the amplified TCR beta CDR3 regions. An initial round of RT-PCR targeting the TCR CDR3 relied on the HTBI primer set. Each CDR3 protein gets one entry after TCRdb re-called the multiplex PCR reads with MiXCR. Here the sample spans approximately 520,000 distinct CDR3 sequences, less than 25% being singletons. Germline V gene lookup returns CDR1 SEHNR and CDR2 FQNEAQ (reference sequence). The CDR3 contains 15 residues. Trimming at V came to 1 base and at J to 3 bases, leaving 5 bases not matched to a gene. Hyperthyroidism of Graves' type that showed no ophthalmopathy progression within 18 months was stable.

The source is a man between 18 and 35 years old with Graves' hyperthyroidism. This chain links TRBV7-9 with TRBJ2-5, with 7 bases identical to TRBD1. Sequences were obtained from blood. CDR3 nucleotide sequence: TGTGCCAGCAGCTTAGGACAGGGAACCGAAGAGACCCAGTACTTC. As protein: CASSLGQGTEETQYF. Variable domain in full (rest from reference TRBV7-9 and TRBJ2-5): DTGVSQNPRHKITKRGQNVTFRCDPISEHNRLYWYRQTLGQGPEFLTYFQNEAQLEKSRLLSDRFSAERPKGSFSTLEIQRTEQGDSAMYLCASSLGQGTEETQYFGPGTRLLVL.